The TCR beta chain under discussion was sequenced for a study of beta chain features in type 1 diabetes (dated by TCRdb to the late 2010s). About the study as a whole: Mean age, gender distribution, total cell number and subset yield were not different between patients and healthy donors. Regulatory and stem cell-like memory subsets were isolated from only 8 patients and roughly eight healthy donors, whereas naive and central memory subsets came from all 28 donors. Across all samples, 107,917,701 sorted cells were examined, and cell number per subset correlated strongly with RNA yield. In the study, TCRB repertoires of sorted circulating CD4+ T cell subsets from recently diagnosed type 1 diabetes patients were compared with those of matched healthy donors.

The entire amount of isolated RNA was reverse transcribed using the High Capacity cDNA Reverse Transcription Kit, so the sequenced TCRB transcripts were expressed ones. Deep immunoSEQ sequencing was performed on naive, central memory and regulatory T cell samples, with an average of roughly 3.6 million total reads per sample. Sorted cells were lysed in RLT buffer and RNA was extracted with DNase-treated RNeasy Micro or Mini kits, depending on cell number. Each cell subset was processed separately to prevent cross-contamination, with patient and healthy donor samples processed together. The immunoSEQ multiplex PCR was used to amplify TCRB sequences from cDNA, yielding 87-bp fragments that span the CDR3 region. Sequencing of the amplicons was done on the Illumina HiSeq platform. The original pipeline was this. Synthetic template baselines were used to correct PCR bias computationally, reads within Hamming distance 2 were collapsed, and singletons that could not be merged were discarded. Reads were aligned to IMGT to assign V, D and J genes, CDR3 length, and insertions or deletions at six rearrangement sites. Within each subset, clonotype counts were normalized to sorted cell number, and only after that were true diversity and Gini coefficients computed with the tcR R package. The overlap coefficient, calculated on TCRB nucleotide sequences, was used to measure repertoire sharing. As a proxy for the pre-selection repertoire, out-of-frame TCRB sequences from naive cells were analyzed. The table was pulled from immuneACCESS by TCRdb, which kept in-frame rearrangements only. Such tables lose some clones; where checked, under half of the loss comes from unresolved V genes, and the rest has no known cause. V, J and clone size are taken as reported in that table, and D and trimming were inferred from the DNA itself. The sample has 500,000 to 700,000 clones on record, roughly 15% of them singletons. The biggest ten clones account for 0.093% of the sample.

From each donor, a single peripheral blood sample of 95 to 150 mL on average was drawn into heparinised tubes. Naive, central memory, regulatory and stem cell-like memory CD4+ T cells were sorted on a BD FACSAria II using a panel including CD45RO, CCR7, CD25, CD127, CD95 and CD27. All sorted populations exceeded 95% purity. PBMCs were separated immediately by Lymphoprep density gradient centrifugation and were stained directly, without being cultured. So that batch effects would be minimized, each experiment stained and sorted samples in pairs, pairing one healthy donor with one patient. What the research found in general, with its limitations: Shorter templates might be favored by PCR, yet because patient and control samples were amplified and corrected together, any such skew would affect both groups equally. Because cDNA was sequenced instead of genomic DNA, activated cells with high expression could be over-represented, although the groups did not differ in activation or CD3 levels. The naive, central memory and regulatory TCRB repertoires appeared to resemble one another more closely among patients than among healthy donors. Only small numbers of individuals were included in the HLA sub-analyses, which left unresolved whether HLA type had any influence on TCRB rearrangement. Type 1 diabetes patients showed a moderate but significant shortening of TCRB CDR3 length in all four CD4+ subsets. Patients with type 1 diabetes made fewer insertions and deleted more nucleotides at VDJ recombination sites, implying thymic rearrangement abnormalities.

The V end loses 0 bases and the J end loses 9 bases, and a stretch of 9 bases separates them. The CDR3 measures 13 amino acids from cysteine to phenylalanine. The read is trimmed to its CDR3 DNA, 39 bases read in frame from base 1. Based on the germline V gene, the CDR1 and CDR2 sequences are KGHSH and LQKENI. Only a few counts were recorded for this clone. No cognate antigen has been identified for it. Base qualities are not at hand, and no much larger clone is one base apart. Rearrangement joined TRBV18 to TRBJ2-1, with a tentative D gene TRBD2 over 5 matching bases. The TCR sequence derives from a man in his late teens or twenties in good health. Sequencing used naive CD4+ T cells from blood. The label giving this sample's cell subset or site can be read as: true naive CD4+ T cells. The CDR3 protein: CASSPPTRGEQFF. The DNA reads TGTGCCAGCTCACCACCGACTCGGGGTGAGCAGTTCTTC.